Presented here are 7 T cell receptor beta chains from one specimen sequenced in a study of blood T cells in healthy people across ages. It was with a sample-barcoded 5' primer and a J-beta primer mix that a second PCR of roughly 7 to 12 cycles was run. From the 5' RACE reads, TCRdb called clonotypes with MiXCR, one entry per CDR3 protein. Of roughly 800,000 distinct CDR3 sequences listed, 35% to 40% are singletons. Sequenced input: blood. The receptor set was obtained from a man aged 18-30 years in good health.

Of note for this clonotype: One base away lies a much larger clone, so this may be a sequencing read error. The rearrangement links TRBV5-1 to TRBJ2-7; 8 bases map to TRBD1. The CDR3 consists of 13 residues. Germline CDR1 and CDR2: SGHRS and YFSETQ. V lost 5 bases, J lost 7 bases, and 8 bases stayed unmatched. CDR3 nucleotides: TGCGCCAGCAGGGAGGGACAGGACAATGAGCAGTACTTC. Encoded protein: CASREGQDNEQYF. Looking up the rest from reference TRBV5-1 and TRBJ2-7 gives the full variable domain: KAGVTQTPRYLIKTRGQQVTLSCSPISGHRSVSWYQQTPGQGLQFLFEYFSETQRNKGNFPGRFSGRQFSNSRSEMNVSTLELGDSALYLCASREGQDNEQYFGPGTRLTVT.

J is TRBJ1-5 and V is TRBV20-1; 7 bases map to TRBD1. The V segment lost 5 bases and the J segment 2 bases; nucleotides outside the gene matches: 0. Germline V lookup: CDR1 DFQATT, CDR2 SNEGSKA (reference sequence). The CDR3 contains 12 residues. The CDR3: CSAGTGNQPQHF. CDR3 coding DNA: TGCAGTGCTGGGACAGGCAATCAGCCCCAGCATTTT.

The rearrangement uses TRBV15 and TRBJ2-3, with 8 bases that match TRBD1. Germline CDR1 is LNHNV and CDR2 is YYDKDF (reference sequence). CDR3 length: 15 amino acids. V was clipped by 0 bases and J by 4 bases; unmatched bases: 3. CDR3 nucleotide sequence: TGTGCCACCAGCAGAGACAGGGGGCTTCCAGATACGCAGTATTTT. It encodes CATSRDRGLPDTQYF.

A note on this clonotype: A much bigger clone sits one base away, suggesting this may be a read error. The J gene is TRBJ2-4, the V gene TRBV14; unclear D gene. This CDR3 is built from 14 residues. Germline values: CDR1 SGHDN, CDR2 FVKESK. The CDR3 reads CASSQSRSRNIRYF. The CDR3 region has the DNA TGTGCCAGCAGCCAAAGCAGGTCAAGGAACATTCGGTACTTC. Combining the CDR3 with reference TRBV14 and TRBJ2-4 gives the whole variable domain EAGVTQFPSHSVIEKGQTVTLRCDPISGHDNLYWYRRVMGKEIKFLLHFVKESKQDESGMPNNRFLAERTGGTYSTLKVQPAELEDSGVYFCASSQSRSRNIRYFGAGTRLSVL.

On this clonotype itself: A much larger clone differs from this one at a single base, so this may be a read error. The chain joins TRBV27 to TRBJ2-7; unclear D gene. Germline-derived CDR1 and CDR2 are MNHEY and SMNVEV (reference sequence). The length of the CDR3 is 15 residues. The CDR3 sequence: CAISLNFRAAYEQYF. The CDR3 DNA is TGTGCCATCAGTTTAAACTTTCGGGCGGCGTACGAGCAGTACTTC.

The genes are TRBV20-1 and TRBJ2-7; 9 bases agree with TRBD2. There are 15 residues in the CDR3. CDR1 is DFQATT and CDR2 is SNEGSKA in the germline V gene (reference sequence). V lost 3 bases, J lost 0 bases, and 6 bases stayed unmatched. CDR3 in amino acids: CSARLSGGRSYEQYF. Here the CDR3 DNA reads TGCAGTGCTAGGTTAAGCGGGGGGCGCTCCTACGAGCAGTACTTC.

The chain carries TRBV6-6 and TRBJ1-4; TRBD1 matches 9 bases. In germline, CDR1 is MNHNY, CDR2 SVGAGI (reference sequence). The CDR3 has 16 residues. V shed 2 bases and J 3 bases; nucleotides not matched to a gene: 4. The CDR3 here is CASSYPGTGPNEKLFF. CDR3 in DNA: TGTGCCAGCAGTTACCCCGGGACAGGGCCTAATGAAAAACTGTTTTTT.